These 32 T cell receptor beta chains were sequenced from one sample in a study of blood T cell repertoires in COVID-19. The table came from immunoSEQ multiplex PCR; TCRdb's copy has only in-frame clones and leaves some out. The data hold about 25,000 clones, with about 85% observed a single time. Sequenced input: peripheral blood. Receptor source: a man aged 50-59 years with active or convalescent COVID-19.

V usage is TRBV12-5 and J usage is TRBJ2-1; 8 nucleotides line up with TRBD1. This CDR3 is built from 17 residues. Germline CDR1 and CDR2: LGHNT and FRNRAP. Losses at the gene ends were 6 bases for V and 1 base for J; bases not matched to a gene: 11. The CDR3 here is CASGETTGGRSYNEQFF. In DNA, the CDR3 is TGTGCTAGTGGGGAGACAACAGGGGGTAGATCCTACAATGAGCAGTTCTTC.

The chain couples TRBV2 to TRBJ2-2, with 12 nucleotides matching TRBD2. Germline V gene sequence: CDR1 SNHLY, CDR2 FYNNEI. The ends lost 6 bases at V and 6 bases at J; junction bases unmatched: 2. This CDR3 has 14 residues. CDR3 in amino acids: CASSPSGGAGELFF. CDR3 sequence (DNA): TGTGCCAGCAGCCCTAGCGGGGGGGCCGGGGAGCTGTTTTTT.

This chain connects TRBV19 to TRBJ2-4; D remains ambiguous. V lost 5 bases and J lost 0, with 11 bases in between. Germline V gene sequence: CDR1 LNHDA, CDR2 SQIVND (reference sequence). The CDR3 runs 15 residues. The CDR3: CASSARLLAKNIQYF. CDR3 sequence (DNA): TGTGCCAGTAGTGCCCGACTTCTAGCCAAAAACATTCAGTACTTC. The whole variable domain, remainder taken from reference TRBV19 and TRBJ2-4, is DGGITQSPKYLFRKEGQNVTLSCEQNLNHDAMYWYRQDPGQGLRLIYYSQIVNDFQKGDIAEGYSVSREKKESFPLTVTSAQKNPTAFYLCASSARLLAKNIQYFGAGTRLSVL.

This sequence joins TRBV28 and TRBJ1-5; 7 positions match TRBD1. The J segment lost 2 bases and the V segment lost 6 bases, leaving 10 bases of the junction unmatched. This CDR3 has 16 amino acids. The germline gives CDR1 MDHEN, CDR2 SYDVKM. The CDR3, as DNA: TGTGCCAGCAGCTCAACAGGGGCCAGGGGCAATCAGCCCCAGCATTTT. Translated, it gives CASSSTGARGNQPQHF.

The gene calls are TRBV19 and TRBJ2-5, with 9 nucleotides matching TRBD1. CDR1 is LNHDA and CDR2 is SQIVND in the germline V gene (reference sequence). This CDR3 spans 17 amino acids. The V and J ends lost 5 bases and 4 bases, in that order; junction bases with no gene match: 14. The CDR3 region has the DNA TGTGCCAGTAGTTCCCACCGGGACAGGGCCCAAGGAGAGACCCAGTACTTC. Protein product: CASSSHRDRAQGETQYF.

The gene calls are TRBV13 and TRBJ1-2, with 11 nucleotides matching TRBD1. The V and J ends lost 4 bases and 0 bases, in that order; junction bases with no gene match: 10. Germline V gene sequence: CDR1 PRHDT, CDR2 FYEKMQ (reference sequence). The CDR3 has 18 residues. As DNA, the CDR3 is TGTGCCAGCAGCTCCTTATTAGGGACAGGGGGAGCTAACTATGGCTACACCTTC. Protein: CASSSLLGTGGANYGYTF.

The chain uses TRBV5-1 and TRBJ1-3; maybe TRBD1 (5 bases). V shed 4 bases and J shed 0 bases, with 11 bases lying between them. The CDR3 covers 15 residues. The germline gives CDR1 SGHRS, CDR2 YFSETQ. The CDR3 nucleotides read TGCGCCAGCAGCACCGACGGACACTCTGGAAACACCATATATTTT. This sequence encodes CASSTDGHSGNTIYF.

This clone appeared a single time. The chain links TRBV3-1 (or the pseudogene TRBV3-2) to TRBJ2-5; D unresolved. Per the germline V gene, CDR1 is LGHDT and CDR2 is YNNKEL (reference sequence). V gave up 0 bases and J gave up 1 base, with 9 bases separating them. This CDR3 comprises 15 residues. CDR3: CASSQEARSQETQYF. DNA for the CDR3: TGTGCCAGCAGCCAAGAGGCTAGGTCCCAAGAGACCCAGTACTTC.

This chain uses TRBV6-5 with TRBJ2-5, with 8 bases matching TRBD2. The CDR3 spans 15 residues. The germline CDR1 and CDR2 sequences are MNHEY and SVGAGI. V was clipped by 4 bases and J by 2 bases; unmatched bases: 6. The chain's CDR3 is CASSFRGGLQETQYF. DNA of the CDR3: TGTGCCAGCAGTTTCCGGGGGGGTCTACAAGAGACCCAGTACTTC.

The gene calls are TRBV5-1 and TRBJ2-5; D unresolved. Between the trimmed V and J ends, which lost 3 bases and 0 bases, there was a span of 9 bases. The CDR3 is made up of 14 amino acids. The germline V gene encodes CDR1 SGHRS and CDR2 YFSETQ. The CDR3 bases are TGCGCCAGCAGCTACAGACGGAACCAAGAGACCCAGTACTTC. Amino acids: CASSYRRNQETQYF. The full variable domain, its missing parts supplied by reference TRBV5-1 and TRBJ2-5, is KAGVTQTPRYLIKTRGQQVTLSCSPISGHRSVSWYQQTPGQGLQFLFEYFSETQRNKGNFPGRFSGRQFSNSRSEMNVSTLELGDSALYLCASSYRRNQETQYFGPGTRLLVL.

This clone was counted a few times. V usage is TRBV9 and J usage is TRBJ1-6; TRBD1 might be the D (5 bases). From germline, CDR1 is SGDLS and CDR2 YYNGEE. The CDR3 contains 13 residues. The ends were cut back, 3 bases at V and 8 bases at J, with 9 bases in the middle. The CDR3 sequence is CASSARQYSPLHF. The CDR3 coding sequence is TGTGCCAGCAGCGCCAGACAGTATTCACCCCTCCACTTT.

V and J are TRBV30 and TRBJ2-7; no firm D call. Between the trimmed V and J ends, which lost 4 bases and 2 bases, there was a span of 12 bases. The germline gives CDR1 GTSNPN, CDR2 SVGIG (reference sequence). This CDR3 spans 13 amino acids. The CDR3 reads CAWKSGQAYEQYF. DNA for the CDR3: TGTGCCTGGAAGTCTGGGCAGGCCTACGAGCAGTACTTC.

This clone came up a few times. The V and J genes are TRBV14 and TRBJ2-7, with TRBD1 matching 7 bases. V lost 5 bases, J lost 7 bases, and 14 bases stayed unmatched. Germline CDR1 and CDR2: SGHDN and FVKESK. This CDR3 has 15 amino acids. The CDR3 loop is CASSSIGTALYEQYF. CDR3 coding DNA: TGTGCCAGCAGCTCCATCGGGACAGCCCTCTATGAGCAGTACTTC.

The V gene is TRBV4-1, the J gene TRBJ1-1; 7 nucleotides agree with TRBD1. The germline V gene has CDR1 MGHRA and CDR2 YSYEKL. V was pared by 8 bases and J by 3 bases, with 9 bases of the junction left unmatched. The CDR3 length is 14 residues. CDR3 sequence reads: CASRPDREDTEAFF. The CDR3 nucleotides are TGCGCCAGCCGCCCAGACAGGGAGGACACTGAAGCTTTCTTT.

The chain uses TRBV10-2 and TRBJ2-2; 7 nucleotides line up with TRBD2. The CDR3 is 15 amino acids. Germline values: CDR1 WSHSY, CDR2 SAAADI. The V gene end was trimmed by 7 bases and the J gene end by 5 bases; junction bases not matched to a gene: 10. The DNA of the CDR3 is TGCGCCAGCACCCTCGGGGGAGGGTTAACCGGGGAGCTGTTTTTT. Residues: CASTLGGGLTGELFF.

The V call is TRBV10-1, the J call TRBJ2-2; weak D call: TRBD2 (6 bases). V was pared by 2 bases and J by 3 bases, with 10 bases between. Germline values: CDR1 WNHNN, CDR2 SYGVQD (reference sequence). The CDR3 loop spans 15 amino acids. The CDR3 coding sequence is TGCGCCAGCAGTGAGGGGGGGAGCGACACCGGGGAGCTGTTTTTT. Translated, it gives CASSEGGSDTGELFF.

This clone was detected only once. The chain couples TRBV27 to TRBJ2-1; D possibly corresponds to TRBD1 (7 bases). Germline V gives CDR1 MNHEY, CDR2 SMNVEV (reference sequence). Trimming removed 10 bases from V and 4 bases from J, with 14 bases in between. CDR3 length: 13 residues. The CDR3 nucleotides are TGTGCCACCGAGGGGGCGGGATACAATGAGCAGTTCTTC. Protein: CATEGAGYNEQFF.

V is TRBV6-1 and J is TRBJ2-7, with D maybe TRBD1 (7 bases). The V gene's germline CDR1 is MNHNS and CDR2 SASEGT. This CDR3 contains 15 residues. Deletions cut 2 bases from V and 3 bases from J, with 14 bases between. CDR3 coding DNA: TGTGCCAGCAGTGAATTGGCGGGACAGCGCTACGAGCAGTACTTC. Amino acids: CASSELAGQRYEQYF.

This clone has more than one count but fewer than ten. The chain employs TRBV27 and TRBJ1-6; D possibly corresponds to TRBD1 (6 bases). The length of the CDR3 is 17 residues. With 5 bases removed from V and 4 bases from J, the gap between germline ends came to 18 bases. Germline V lookup: CDR1 MNHEY, CDR2 SMNVEV (reference sequence). This chain's CDR3 is CASSATGYGGYNSPLHF. CDR3 in DNA: TGTGCCAGCAGTGCTACAGGGTATGGAGGATATAATTCACCCCTCCACTTT.

The rearrangement uses TRBV5-1 and TRBJ2-1; TRBD1 might be the D (6 bases). CDR1 and CDR2 (germline): SGHRS, YFSETQ. Trimming left V 7 bases short and J 0 bases short, with 23 bases between. This CDR3 has 18 amino acids. CDR3 sequence (DNA): TGCGCCAGCTTCGAAACCAGACCGACAGGCAGCTCCTACAATGAGCAGTTCTTC. Encoded protein: CASFETRPTGSSYNEQFF.

The V call is TRBV19, the J call TRBJ1-2; D gene ambiguous. V lost 7 bases and J lost 6, with 15 bases in between. Germline V gives CDR1 LNHDA, CDR2 SQIVND (reference sequence). The CDR3 covers 13 residues. The CDR3 bases are TGTGCCAGTAATTTCGGGCAGAGGGATGGCTACACCTTC. This translates into CASNFGQRDGYTF.

The gene calls are TRBV12-3 or TRBV12-4 and TRBJ1-1, with D possibly being TRBD1 (5 bases). The ends were cut back, 5 bases at V and 1 base at J, with 8 bases in the middle. This CDR3 is 13 amino acids long. The CDR3 DNA is TGTGCCAGCAGTCTGGGGCAGAACACTGAAGCTTTCTTT. This codes for CASSLGQNTEAFF.

The V gene is TRBV4-1, the J gene TRBJ2-7, with D possibly matching TRBD2 (6 bases). This CDR3 region has 16 residues. CDR1 is MGHRA, CDR2 YSYEKL, per germline. Trimming shortened V by 1 base and J by 4 bases, and 17 bases separated the two germline ends. CDR3 residues: CASSQAGAGFRYEQYF. The CDR3 region has the DNA TGCGCCAGCAGCCAAGCTGGGGCGGGGTTTAGATACGAGCAGTACTTC.

This chain uses TRBV5-1 with TRBJ1-5, with 9 bases lining up with TRBD1. Trimming at V came to 4 bases and at J to 3 bases, leaving 8 bases not matched to a gene. CDR1 SGHRS and CDR2 YFSETQ come from the germline V gene. This CDR3 comprises 16 residues. Here the CDR3 reads CASSPGTGTTNQPQHF. CDR3 bases: TGCGCCAGCAGCCCTGGGACAGGGACGACCAATCAGCCCCAGCATTTT.

The chain couples TRBV6-5 to TRBJ1-5, with D possibly matching TRBD1 (5 bases). V gave up 9 bases and J gave up 2 bases, with 14 bases separating them. This CDR3 contains 14 residues. In germline, CDR1 is MNHEY, CDR2 SVGAGI. The CDR3 is CASDSFWGNQPQHF. CDR3 nucleotides: TGTGCCAGTGACAGTTTTTGGGGCAATCAGCCCCAGCATTTT.

This sequence joins TRBV15 and TRBJ2-7; the D gene is possibly TRBD1 (5 bases). The V gene's germline CDR1 is LNHNV and CDR2 YYDKDF (reference sequence). Trimming removed 5 bases from V and 4 bases from J, with 12 bases in between. The length of the CDR3 is 13 residues. The CDR3 loop reads CATSPDRLYEQYF. The CDR3, as DNA: TGTGCCACCAGCCCCGACAGACTTTACGAGCAGTACTTC.

This sequence joins TRBV9 and TRBJ2-3, with D perhaps matching TRBD2 (6 bases). V lost 5 bases, J lost 2 bases, and 21 bases lay in between. The CDR3 runs to 17 residues. Per germline, CDR1 SGDLS and CDR2 YYNGEE. The CDR3 DNA sequence: TGTGCCAGCAGGCGCGCTATCGGGGCTAGCGCCACAGATACGCAGTATTTT. This encodes CASRRAIGASATDTQYF.

J is TRBJ1-5 and V is TRBV28; no reliable D call. The CDR3 spans 16 residues. Germline values: CDR1 MDHEN, CDR2 SYDVKM. V lost 3 bases and J 3 bases, leaving 15 bases between the germline ends. In DNA, the CDR3 is TGTGCCAGCAGTTTTCGGATGCGGGGTTACAATCAGCCCCAGCATTTT. Its protein product is CASSFRMRGYNQPQHF.

The chain has TRBV7-8 and TRBJ1-1, with no clear D. The CDR3 spans 13 residues. Germline CDR1 SGHVS, CDR2 FQNEAQ. V was trimmed by 6 bases and J by 6 bases, leaving 14 bases between them. In DNA, the CDR3 is TGTGCCAGCAGTTCCTTAGGGAGGTCTGAAGCTTTCTTT. It codes for CASSSLGRSEAFF.

The chain employs TRBV2 and TRBJ1-5; TRBD1 might be the D (5 bases). Between the trimmed V and J ends, which lost 11 bases and 0 bases, there was a span of 11 bases. There are 13 residues in the CDR3. In germline, CDR1 is SNHLY, CDR2 FYNNEI. The CDR3 is CAEGGGSNQPQHF. The CDR3 DNA sequence: TGTGCCGAGGGCGGGGGTAGCAATCAGCCCCAGCATTTT.

The chain links TRBV5-1 to TRBJ2-6; perhaps TRBD1 as D (5 bases). CDR3 length: 16 amino acids. Germline V CDR1 and CDR2: SGHRS, YFSETQ. V lost 7 bases to trimming and J lost 0 bases, with 14 bases between them. The CDR3 loop is CASDQGTHSGANVLTF. The CDR3 bases are TGCGCCAGCGATCAGGGTACCCACTCTGGGGCCAACGTCCTGACTTTC.

The V call is TRBV6-5, the J call TRBJ2-7; no reliable D call. This CDR3 region has 16 residues. Germline values: CDR1 MNHEY, CDR2 SVGAGI. Trimming stripped 3 bases from V and 3 bases from J, with 18 bases between. Here the CDR3 reads CASSYSRPPRYYEQYF. The DNA of the CDR3 is TGTGCCAGCAGTTATTCCCGACCGCCTAGGTACTACGAGCAGTACTTC.